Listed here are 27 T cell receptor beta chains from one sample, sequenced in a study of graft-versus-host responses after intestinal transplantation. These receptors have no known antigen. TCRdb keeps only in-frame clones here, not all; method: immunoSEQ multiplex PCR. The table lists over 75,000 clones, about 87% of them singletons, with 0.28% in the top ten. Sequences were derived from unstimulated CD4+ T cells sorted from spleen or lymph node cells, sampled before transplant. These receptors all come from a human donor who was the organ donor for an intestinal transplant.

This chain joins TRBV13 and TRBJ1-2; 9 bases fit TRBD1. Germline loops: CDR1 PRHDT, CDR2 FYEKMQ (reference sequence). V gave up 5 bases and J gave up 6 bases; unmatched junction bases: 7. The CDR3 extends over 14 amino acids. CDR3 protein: CASSLPGQGDGYTF. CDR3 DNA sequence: TGTGCCAGCAGCCTTCCGGGACAGGGAGATGGCTACACCTTC.

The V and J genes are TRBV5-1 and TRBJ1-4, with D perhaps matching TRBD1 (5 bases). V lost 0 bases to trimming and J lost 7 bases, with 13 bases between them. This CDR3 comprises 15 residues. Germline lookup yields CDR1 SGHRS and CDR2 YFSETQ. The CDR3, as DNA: TGCGCCAGCAGCTTGGGTGGGCAGGGTGCTGAAAAACTGTTTTTT. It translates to CASSLGGQGAEKLFF.

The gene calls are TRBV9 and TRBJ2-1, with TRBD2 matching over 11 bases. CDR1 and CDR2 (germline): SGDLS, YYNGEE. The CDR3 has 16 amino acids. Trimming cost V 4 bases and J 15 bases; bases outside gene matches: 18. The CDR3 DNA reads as TGTGCCAGCAGCTCACGAACTAGCGGGGGTGAGGATGGTCCGTTCTTC. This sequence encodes CASSSRTSGGEDGPFF.

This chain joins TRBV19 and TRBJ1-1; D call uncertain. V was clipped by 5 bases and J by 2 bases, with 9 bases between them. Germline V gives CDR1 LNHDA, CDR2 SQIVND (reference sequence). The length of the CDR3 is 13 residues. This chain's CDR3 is CASSSGINTEAFF. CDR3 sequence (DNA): TGTGCCAGTAGTTCCGGGATTAACACTGAAGCTTTCTTT. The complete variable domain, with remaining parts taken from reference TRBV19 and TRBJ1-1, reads DGGITQSPKYLFRKEGQNVTLSCEQNLNHDAMYWYRQDPGQGLRLIYYSQIVNDFQKGDIAEGYSVSREKKESFPLTVTSAQKNPTAFYLCASSSGINTEAFFGQGTRLTVV.

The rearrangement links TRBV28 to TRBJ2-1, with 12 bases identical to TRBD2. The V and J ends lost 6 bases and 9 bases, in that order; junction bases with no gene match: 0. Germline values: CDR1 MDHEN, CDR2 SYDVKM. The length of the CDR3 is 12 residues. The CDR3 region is CASRLAGGEQFF. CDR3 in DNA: TGTGCCAGCAGACTAGCGGGGGGTGAGCAGTTCTTC.

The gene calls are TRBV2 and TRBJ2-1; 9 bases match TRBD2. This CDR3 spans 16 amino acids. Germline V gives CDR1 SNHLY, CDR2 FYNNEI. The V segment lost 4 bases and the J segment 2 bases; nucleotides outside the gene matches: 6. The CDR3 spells CASSGSRGGTYNEQFF. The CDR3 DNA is TGTGCCAGCAGTGGGTCGCGGGGGGGCACCTACAATGAGCAGTTCTTC.

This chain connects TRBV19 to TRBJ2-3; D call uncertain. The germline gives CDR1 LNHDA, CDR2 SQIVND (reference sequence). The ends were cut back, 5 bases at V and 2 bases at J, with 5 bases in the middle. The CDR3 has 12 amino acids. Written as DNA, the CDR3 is TGTGCCAGTAGTGACAACACAGATACGCAGTATTTT. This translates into CASSDNTDTQYF.

The CDR3 bases are TGTGCCAGCAGTTCCCATGGACTAGCGGGAGAGGAGCAGTACTTC. Its translation: CASSSHGLAGEEQYF. The chain uses TRBV6-5 and TRBJ2-7, with 13 bases that match TRBD2. This CDR3 contains 15 residues. Germline lookup yields CDR1 MNHEY and CDR2 SVGAGI. With V trimmed by 4 bases and J by 7 bases, 7 bases remained unmatched.

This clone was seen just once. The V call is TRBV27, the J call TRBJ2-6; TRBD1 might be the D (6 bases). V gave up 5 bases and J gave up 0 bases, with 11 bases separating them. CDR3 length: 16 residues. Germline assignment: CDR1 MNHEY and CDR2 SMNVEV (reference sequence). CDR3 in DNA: TGTGCCAGCAGTGGACAGCCAACCTCTGGGGCCAACGTCCTGACTTTC. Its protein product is CASSGQPTSGANVLTF.

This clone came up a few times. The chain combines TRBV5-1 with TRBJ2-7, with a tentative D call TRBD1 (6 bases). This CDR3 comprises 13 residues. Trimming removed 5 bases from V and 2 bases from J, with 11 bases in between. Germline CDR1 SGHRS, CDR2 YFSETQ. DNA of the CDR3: TGCGCCAGCAGTTCCACAGGGACCTACGAGCAGTACTTC. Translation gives CASSSTGTYEQYF.

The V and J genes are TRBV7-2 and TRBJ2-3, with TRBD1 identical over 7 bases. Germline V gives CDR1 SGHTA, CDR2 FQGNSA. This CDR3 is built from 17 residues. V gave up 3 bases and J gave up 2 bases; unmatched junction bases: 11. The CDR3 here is CASSFTGTAFSTDTQYF. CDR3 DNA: TGTGCCAGCAGCTTTACGGGGACAGCTTTTTCCACAGATACGCAGTATTTT. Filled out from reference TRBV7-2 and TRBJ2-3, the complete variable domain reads GAGVSQSPSNKVTEKGKDVELRCDPISGHTALYWYRQSLGQGLEFLIYFQGNSAPDKSGLPSDRFSAERTGGSVSTLTIQRTQQEDSAVYLCASSFTGTAFSTDTQYFGPGTRLTVL.

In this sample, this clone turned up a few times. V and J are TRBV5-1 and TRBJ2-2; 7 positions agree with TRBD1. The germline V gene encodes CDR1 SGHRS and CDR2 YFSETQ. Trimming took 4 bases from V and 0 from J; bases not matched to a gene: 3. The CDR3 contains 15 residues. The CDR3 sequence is CASSIGTANTGELFF. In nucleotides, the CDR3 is TGCGCCAGCAGCATCGGGACAGCGAACACCGGGGAGCTGTTTTTT.

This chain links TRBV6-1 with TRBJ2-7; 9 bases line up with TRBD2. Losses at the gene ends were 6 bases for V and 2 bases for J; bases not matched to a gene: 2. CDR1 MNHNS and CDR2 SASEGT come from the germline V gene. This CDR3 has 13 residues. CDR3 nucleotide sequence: TGTGCCAGCAGAAGCGGGGGGACCTACGAGCAGTACTTC. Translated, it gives CASRSGGTYEQYF.

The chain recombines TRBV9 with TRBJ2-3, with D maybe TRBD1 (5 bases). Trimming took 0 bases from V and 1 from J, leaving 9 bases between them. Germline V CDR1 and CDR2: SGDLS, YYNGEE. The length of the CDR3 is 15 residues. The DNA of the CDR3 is TGTGCCAGCAGCGTAGGGGGCGGACGCACAGATACGCAGTATTTT. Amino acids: CASSVGGGRTDTQYF.

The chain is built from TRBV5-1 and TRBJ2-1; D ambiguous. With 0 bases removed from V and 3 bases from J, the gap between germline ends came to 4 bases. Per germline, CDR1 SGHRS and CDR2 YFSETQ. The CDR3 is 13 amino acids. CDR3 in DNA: TGCGCCAGCAGCTTGGGACTCTACAATGAGCAGTTCTTC. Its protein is CASSLGLYNEQFF.

CDR3 DNA sequence: TGTGCCAGCAGTTTACCGGGTGCAACTAATGAAAAACTGTTTTTT. Its protein product is CASSLPGATNEKLFF. The rearrangement links TRBV28 to TRBJ1-4; no reliable D call. Germline CDR1 is MDHEN and CDR2 is SYDVKM. The CDR3 runs to 15 residues. V lost 2 bases to trimming and J lost 0 bases, with 7 bases between them.

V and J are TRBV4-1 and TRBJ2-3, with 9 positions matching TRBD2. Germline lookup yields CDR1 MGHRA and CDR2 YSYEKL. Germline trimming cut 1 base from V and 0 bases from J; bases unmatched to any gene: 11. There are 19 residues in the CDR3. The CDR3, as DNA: TGCGCCAGCAGCCAAGCTGGGATAGCGGGAGATACTAGCACAGATACGCAGTATTTT. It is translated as CASSQAGIAGDTSTDTQYF.

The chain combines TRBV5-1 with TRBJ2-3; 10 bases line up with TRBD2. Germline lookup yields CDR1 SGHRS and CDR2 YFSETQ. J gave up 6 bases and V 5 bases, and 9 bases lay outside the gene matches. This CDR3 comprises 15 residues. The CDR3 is CASRGIAGGRDTQYF. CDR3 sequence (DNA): TGCGCCAGCAGGGGGATAGCGGGGGGCCGCGATACGCAGTATTTT.

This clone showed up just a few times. CDR3 region: CASSLRGQGTGELFF. The DNA for the CDR3 is TGTGCCAGCAGCTTAAGAGGACAGGGCACCGGGGAGCTGTTTTTT. J is TRBJ2-2 and V is TRBV7-9; 8 positions agree with TRBD1. Germline lookup yields CDR1 SEHNR and CDR2 FQNEAQ (reference sequence). The length of the CDR3 is 15 residues. The ends lost 2 bases at V and 4 bases at J; junction bases unmatched: 3.

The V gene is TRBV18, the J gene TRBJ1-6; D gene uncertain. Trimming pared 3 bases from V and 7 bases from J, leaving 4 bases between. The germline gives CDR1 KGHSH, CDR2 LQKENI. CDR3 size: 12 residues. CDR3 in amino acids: CASSPPNSPLHF. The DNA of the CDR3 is TGTGCCAGCTCACCTCCAAATTCACCCCTCCACTTT.

The CDR3 sequence: CASSVTGTPSYNEQFF. CDR3 coding DNA: TGTGCCAGCAGCGTCACCGGGACTCCGTCCTACAATGAGCAGTTCTTC. The chain recombines TRBV9 with TRBJ2-1, with D tentatively TRBD2 (6 bases). The CDR3 sequence is 16 residues long. V was cut by 2 bases and J by 1 base, with 13 bases left in between. From germline, CDR1 is SGDLS and CDR2 YYNGEE.

CDR3 region: CASTAGRMNTEAFF. For the CDR3, the DNA is TGTGCCAGCACCGCAGGGCGGATGAACACTGAAGCTTTCTTT. This chain connects TRBV27 to TRBJ1-1; maybe TRBD1 (5 bases). The CDR3 sequence is 14 residues long. V lost 7 bases to trimming and J lost 0 bases, with 12 bases between them. Germline V CDR1 and CDR2: MNHEY, SMNVEV (reference sequence).

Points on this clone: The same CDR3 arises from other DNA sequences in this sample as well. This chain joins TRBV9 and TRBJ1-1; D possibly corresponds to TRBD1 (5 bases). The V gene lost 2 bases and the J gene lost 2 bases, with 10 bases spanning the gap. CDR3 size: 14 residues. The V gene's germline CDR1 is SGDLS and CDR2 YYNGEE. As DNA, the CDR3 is TGTGCCAGCAGCGTCACAGGAGCCAACACTGAAGCTTTCTTT. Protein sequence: CASSVTGANTEAFF.

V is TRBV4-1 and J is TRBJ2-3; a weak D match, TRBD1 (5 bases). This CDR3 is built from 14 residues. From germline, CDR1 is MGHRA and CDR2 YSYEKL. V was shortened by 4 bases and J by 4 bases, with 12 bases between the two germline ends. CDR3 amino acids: CASSLQGYPDTQYF. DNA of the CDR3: TGCGCCAGCAGCCTGCAGGGATATCCAGATACGCAGTATTTT.

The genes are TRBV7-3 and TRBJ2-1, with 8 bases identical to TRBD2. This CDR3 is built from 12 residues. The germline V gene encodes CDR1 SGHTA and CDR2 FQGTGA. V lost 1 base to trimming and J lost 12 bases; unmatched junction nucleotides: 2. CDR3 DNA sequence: TGTGCCAGCAGCTTAAGCGGGAGGCCGCAGTTCTTC. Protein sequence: CASSLSGRPQFF. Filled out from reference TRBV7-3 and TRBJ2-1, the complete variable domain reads GAGVSQTPSNKVTEKGKYVELRCDPISGHTALYWYRQSLGQGPEFLIYFQGTGAADDSGLPNDRFFAVRPEGSVSTLKIQRTERGDSAVYLCASSLSGRPQFFGPGTRLTVL.

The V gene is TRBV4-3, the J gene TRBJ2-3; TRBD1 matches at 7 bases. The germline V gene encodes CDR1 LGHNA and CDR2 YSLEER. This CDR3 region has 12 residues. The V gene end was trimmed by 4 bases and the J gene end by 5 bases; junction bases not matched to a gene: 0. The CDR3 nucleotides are TGCGCCAGCAGCCGGGACAGAGATACGCAGTATTTT. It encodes CASSRDRDTQYF.

CDR3 amino acids: CASSVAAGRVSGELFF. The CDR3 region has the DNA TGTGCCAGCAGCGTAGCGGCGGGACGGGTCTCCGGGGAGCTGTTTTTT. The rearrangement links TRBV9 to TRBJ2-2, with D possibly TRBD2 on 6 matching bases. V was clipped by 0 bases and J by 6 bases, with 15 bases between them. CDR1 and CDR2 (germline): SGDLS, YYNGEE. The CDR3 spans 16 residues.